This TCR beta chain was captured in a study of regulatory T cells in long-lasting Graves disease. Time point specified: newly diagnosed GD, antithyroid drugs for less than 3 months. Making the TCR library involved RNA that had been extracted from PBMCs. This clonotype has more than one count but fewer than ten. Library construction for TCR beta used iRepertoire HTBI primers and Arm-PCR of CDR3 regions. TCRdb passed the multiplex PCR reads through MiXCR, listing each CDR3 protein once. The sample has roughly 350,000 distinct CDR3 sequences, approximately 15% seen once; the top ten hold 25% to 30%. This sample also appeared in a second study, on T cells in Graves' hyperthyroidism and ophthalmopathy.

The receptor was derived from a man aged 40-50 years with Graves disease. Sequenced material: peripheral blood mononuclear cells (PBMCs), taken at new diagnosis, from a patient treated with antithyroid drugs.

In DNA, the CDR3 is TGTGCCTGGAGTGGCCCCAGGGCTGGGAACACTGAAGCTTTCTTT. Translated: CAWSGPRAGNTEAFF. V and J are TRBV30 and TRBJ1-1; D may be TRBD1 (5 bases). Germline lookup yields CDR1 GTSNPN and CDR2 SVGIG (reference sequence). The V end was cut by 1 base, the J end by 1 base, with 13 bases between. The CDR3 sequence is 15 residues long. The variable domain in full, completed from reference TRBV30 and TRBJ1-1, reads SQTIHQWPATLVQPVGSPLSLECTVEGTSNPNLYWYRQAAGRGLQLLFYSVGIGQISSEVPQNLSASRPQDRQFILSSKKLLLSDSGFYLCAWSGPRAGNTEAFFGQGTRLTVV.